Below, one T cell receptor (beta chain) is given with its context. These data come from a study of blood T cell repertoires in COVID-19. Authors' data handling: Nucleated cell counts were estimated from reference gene primer amplification. Assay used: immunoSEQ multiplex PCR; TCRdb lists only in-frame clones, some missing. V and J calls and clone size are copied from that table; D and trimming were computed from the DNA. In the table there are about 250,000 clones, approximately 85% of which are singletons. Researchers sorted participants into cohorts using their self-reported clinical history. Germline CDR1 reads GTSNPN; CDR2 reads SVGIG (reference sequence). Germline trimming cut 8 bases from V and 7 bases from J; bases unmatched to any gene: 11. The CDR3 contains 14 residues.

This chain uses TRBV30 with TRBJ1-6, with 7 bases identical to TRBD1. Sequencing used PBMCs or T cells enriched from blood (not recorded which). The source of this sequence is a woman in her forties or fifties with acute COVID-19. CDR3 sequence reads: CAHTVGQRNSPLHF. CDR3 coding DNA: TGTGCCCATACCGTGGGACAGAGAAATTCACCCCTCCACTTT.